These 14 T cell receptor beta chains were sequenced from one sample in a study of CD8+ T cells in alopecia areata. The sample's treatment: oral pan-JAK inhibitor, 5-10 mg twice daily. Once RNA had been extracted, it was reverse transcribed into cDNA to act as the sequencing template. Libraries were prepared by immunoSEQ multiplex PCR; TCRdb keeps only in-frame clonotypes and omits some of them. The sample consists of approximately 160,000 clones, less than 70% of them appearing once. Sample: CD4+ T cells sorted from blood, taken at week 24, from a patient treated with tofacitinib. These receptors all come from a human donor with alopecia areata.

This clone was counted only a few times. This chain uses TRBV29-1 with TRBJ1-2, with 7 bases aligning to TRBD1. The CDR3 spans 12 residues. Unmatched junction bases numbered 5, after V lost 3 bases and J lost 7 bases. Germline CDR1 reads SQVTM; CDR2 reads ANQGSEA. CDR3 loop: CSVETGPSGYTF. The DNA of the CDR3 is TGCAGCGTTGAGACAGGGCCAAGTGGCTACACCTTC. Complete variable domain (other parts from reference TRBV29-1 and TRBJ1-2): SAVISQKPSRDICQRGTSLTIQCQVDSQVTMMFWYRQQPGQSLTLIATANQGSEATYESGFVIDKFPISRPNLTFSTLTVSNMSPEDSSIYLCSVETGPSGYTFGSGTRLTVV.

J is TRBJ2-2 and V is TRBV9; tentatively, D is TRBD1 or TRBD2 (5 bases each). In germline, CDR1 is SGDLS, CDR2 YYNGEE. This CDR3 comprises 17 residues. Trimming shortened V by 3 bases and J by 5 bases, and 20 bases separated the two germline ends. In nucleotides, the CDR3 is TGTGCCAGCAGCGCCGGGTCCGGGACCGCTTTAACCGGGGAGCTGTTTTTT. Translation gives CASSAGSGTALTGELFF. Variable domain in full (rest from reference TRBV9 and TRBJ2-2): DSGVTQTPKHLITATGQRVTLRCSPRSGDLSVYWYQQSLDQGLQFLIQYYNGEERAKGNILERFSAQQFPDLHSELNLSSLELGDSALYFCASSAGSGTALTGELFFGEGSRLTVL.

This clone turned up a few times. The chain carries TRBV29-1 and TRBJ2-1; 9 bases are a match to TRBD1. In germline, CDR1 is SQVTM, CDR2 ANQGSEA. The CDR3 length is 13 residues. V lost 4 bases, J lost 7 bases, and 5 bases stayed unmatched. The DNA of the CDR3 is TGCAGCGTTGGGACAGGGGTAGGGAATGAGCAGTTCTTC. Amino acids: CSVGTGVGNEQFF.

This chain joins TRBV30 and TRBJ1-1, with D hard to call. This CDR3 comprises 12 residues. The ends were cut back, 2 bases at V and 11 bases at J, with 15 bases in the middle. Germline V lookup: CDR1 GTSNPN, CDR2 SVGIG (reference sequence). The DNA of the CDR3 is TGTGCCTGGAGTTCTGACTGGCTTAGGGCTTTCTTT. Translated, it gives CAWSSDWLRAFF.

V is TRBV6-5 and J is TRBJ2-7, with D possibly matching TRBD1 (5 bases). The germline V gene encodes CDR1 MNHEY and CDR2 SVGAGI. This CDR3 has 13 residues. V was shortened by 6 bases and J by 1 base, with 10 bases between the two germline ends. DNA of the CDR3: TGTGCCAGCAGCCACAGGAATTCCTACGAGCAGTACTTC. Translating gives CASSHRNSYEQYF.

The CDR3 DNA sequence: TGTGCCAGTAGCTTGTCCACCGGGGAGCTGTTTTTT. Its translation: CASSLSTGELFF. V and J are TRBV19 and TRBJ2-2; D is unclear. This CDR3 spans 12 amino acids. Germline V CDR1 and CDR2: LNHDA, SQIVND (reference sequence). The V gene lost 6 bases and the J gene lost 4 bases, with 6 bases spanning the gap.

The rearrangement links TRBV15 to TRBJ1-5; D call uncertain. The V end lost 0 bases, the J end lost 1 base, and 7 bases lay between the germline ends. Germline-derived CDR1 and CDR2 are LNHNV and YYDKDF (reference sequence). The CDR3 runs 15 residues. The CDR3 nucleotides read TGTGCCACCAGCAGAGATCGGCAGAGCAATCAGCCCCAGCATTTT. This gives the protein CATSRDRQSNQPQHF. Filled out from reference TRBV15 and TRBJ1-5, the complete variable domain reads DAMVIQNPRYQVTQFGKPVTLSCSQTLNHNVMYWYQQKSSQAPKLLFHYYDKDFNNEADTPDNFQSRRPNTSFCFLDIRSPGLGDTAMYLCATSRDRQSNQPQHFGDGTRLSIL.

V is TRBV25-1 and J is TRBJ2-2, with a tentative D call TRBD1 (5 bases). The germline V and J ends were trimmed by 5 bases and 4 bases, with 11 bases remaining between them. Germline values: CDR1 MGHDK, CDR2 SYGVNS. The CDR3 covers 14 residues. The CDR3 protein is CASSSIQVTGELFF. The CDR3 nucleotides read TGTGCCAGCAGTTCCATACAGGTCACCGGGGAGCTGTTTTTT. The full variable domain, in which reference TRBV25-1 and TRBJ2-2 provide the parts outside the CDR3, is EADIYQTPRYLVIGTGKKITLECSQTMGHDKMYWYQQDPGMELHLIHYSYGVNSTEKGDLSSESTVSRIRTEHFPLTLESARPSHTSQYLCASSSIQVTGELFFGEGSRLTVL.

This clone was found a few times. The chain employs TRBV7-9 and TRBJ1-6; a weak D match, TRBD1 (5 bases). V dropped 2 bases and J dropped 5 bases, with 10 bases sitting between them. This CDR3 is built from 15 residues. Germline CDR1 and CDR2: SEHNR and FQNEAQ (reference sequence). The CDR3 bases are TGTGCCAGCAGCTTAAACGCAGGGAATAATTCACCCCTCCACTTT. Its translation: CASSLNAGNNSPLHF.

This chain links TRBV10-3 with TRBJ2-5; unclear D gene. The length of the CDR3 is 12 residues. V lost 2 bases, J lost 5 bases, and 6 bases lay in between. Per germline, CDR1 ENHRY and CDR2 SYGVKD. The CDR3 DNA is TGTGCCATCAGTGAGCTGGGCGAGACCCAGTACTTC. Protein sequence: CAISELGETQYF.

The chain links TRBV6-5 to TRBJ2-7; tentatively, D is TRBD2 (6 bases). In germline, CDR1 is MNHEY, CDR2 SVGAGI. The V and J ends lost 4 bases and 3 bases respectively, with 13 bases between them. This CDR3 is built from 14 residues. CDR3 sequence reads: CASSSPSEGYEQYF. CDR3 bases: TGTGCCAGCAGTTCCCCTAGCGAGGGCTACGAGCAGTACTTC.

The chain joins TRBV30 to TRBJ1-5, with D tentatively TRBD1 (6 bases). The CDR3 has 15 amino acids. Germline V gives CDR1 GTSNPN, CDR2 SVGIG (reference sequence). The V end lost 0 bases, the J end lost 3 bases, and 12 bases lay between the germline ends. This CDR3 reads CAWSVQGTPNQPQHF. The CDR3 nucleotides are TGTGCCTGGAGTGTCCAGGGGACCCCCAATCAGCCCCAGCATTTT. The full variable domain, its missing parts supplied by reference TRBV30 and TRBJ1-5, is SQTIHQWPATLVQPVGSPLSLECTVEGTSNPNLYWYRQAAGRGLQLLFYSVGIGQISSEVPQNLSASRPQDRQFILSSKKLLLSDSGFYLCAWSVQGTPNQPQHFGDGTRLSIL.

This chain links TRBV6-1 with TRBJ2-7; D is possibly TRBD2 (5 bases). This CDR3 spans 13 amino acids. V dropped 6 bases and J dropped 9 bases, with 18 bases sitting between them. The germline gives CDR1 MNHNS, CDR2 SASEGT. CDR3 loop: CASRGGERARQYF. In DNA form, the CDR3 reads TGTGCCAGCAGAGGTGGGGAGAGGGCGAGGCAGTACTTC.

This clone has a handful of counts. The J gene is TRBJ1-2, the V gene TRBV6-5; TRBD1 might be the D (6 bases). This CDR3 region has 14 residues. Trimming left V 4 bases short and J 3 bases short, with 12 bases between. In germline, CDR1 is MNHEY, CDR2 SVGAGI. This CDR3 is CASSLGASDYGYTF. The CDR3 DNA is TGTGCCAGCAGTTTGGGGGCCAGTGACTATGGCTACACCTTC.